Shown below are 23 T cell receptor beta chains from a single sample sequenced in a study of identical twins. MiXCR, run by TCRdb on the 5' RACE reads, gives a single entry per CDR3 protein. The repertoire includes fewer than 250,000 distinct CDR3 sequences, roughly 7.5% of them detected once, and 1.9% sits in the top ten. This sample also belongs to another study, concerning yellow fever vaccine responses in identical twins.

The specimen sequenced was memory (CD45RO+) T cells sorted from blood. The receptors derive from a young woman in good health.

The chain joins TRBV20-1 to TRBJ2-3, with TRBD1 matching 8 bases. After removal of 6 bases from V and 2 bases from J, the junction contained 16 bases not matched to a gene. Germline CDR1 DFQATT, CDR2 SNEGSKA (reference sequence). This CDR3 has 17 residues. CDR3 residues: CSAAGIGAGGFTDTQYF. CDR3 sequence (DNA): TGCAGTGCAGCAGGAATAGGGGCAGGGGGCTTCACAGATACGCAGTATTTT.

CDR3 DNA sequence: TGTGCCAGCAGCCCAATGGTCGCAGATACGCAGTATTTT. Protein sequence: CASSPMVADTQYF. The chain has TRBV7-2 and TRBJ2-3; D not resolved. V lost 5 bases and J lost 4, with 10 bases in between. CDR3 length: 13 amino acids. Looked up from germline, CDR1 is SGHTA and CDR2 is FQGNSA.

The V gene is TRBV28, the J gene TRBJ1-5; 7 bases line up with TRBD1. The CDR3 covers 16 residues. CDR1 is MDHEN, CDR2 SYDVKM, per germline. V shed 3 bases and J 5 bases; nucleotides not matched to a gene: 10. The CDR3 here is CASSLKTGSTYQPQHF. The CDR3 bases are TGTGCCAGCAGTTTGAAGACAGGGTCTACGTATCAGCCCCAGCATTTT. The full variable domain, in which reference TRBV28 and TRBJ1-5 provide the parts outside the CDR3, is DVKVTQSSRYLVKRTGEKVFLECVQDMDHENMFWYRQDPGLGLRLIYFSYDVKMKEKGDIPEGYSVSREKKERFSLILESASTNQTSMYLCASSLKTGSTYQPQHFGDGTRLSIL.

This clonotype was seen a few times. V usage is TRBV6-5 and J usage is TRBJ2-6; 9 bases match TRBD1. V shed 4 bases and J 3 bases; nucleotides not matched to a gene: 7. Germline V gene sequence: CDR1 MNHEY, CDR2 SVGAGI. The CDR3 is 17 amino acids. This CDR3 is CASSFRTGVNGANVLTF. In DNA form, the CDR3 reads TGTGCCAGCAGTTTCCGGACAGGGGTCAATGGGGCCAACGTCCTGACTTTC.

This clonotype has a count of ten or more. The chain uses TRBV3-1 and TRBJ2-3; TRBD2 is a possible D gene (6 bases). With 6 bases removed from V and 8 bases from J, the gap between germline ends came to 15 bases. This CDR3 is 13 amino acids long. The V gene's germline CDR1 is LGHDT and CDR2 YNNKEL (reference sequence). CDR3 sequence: CASRGPVGGTQYF. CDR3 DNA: TGTGCCAGCAGAGGACCCGTCGGGGGTACGCAGTATTTT.

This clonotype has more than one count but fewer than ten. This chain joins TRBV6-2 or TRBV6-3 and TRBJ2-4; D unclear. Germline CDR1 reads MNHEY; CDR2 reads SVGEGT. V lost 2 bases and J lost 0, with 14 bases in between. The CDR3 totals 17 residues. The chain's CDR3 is CASSYVGDFLAKNIQYF. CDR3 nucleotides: TGTGCCAGCAGTTACGTAGGAGACTTCCTAGCCAAAAACATTCAGTACTTC.

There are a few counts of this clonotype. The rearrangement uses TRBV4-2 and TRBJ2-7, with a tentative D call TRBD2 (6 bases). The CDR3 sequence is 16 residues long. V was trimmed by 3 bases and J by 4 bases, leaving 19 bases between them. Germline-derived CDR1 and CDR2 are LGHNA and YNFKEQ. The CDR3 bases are TGTGCCAGCAGCCAGGACTCTGACGGGAGCTATTACGAGCAGTACTTC. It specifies CASSQDSDGSYYEQYF.

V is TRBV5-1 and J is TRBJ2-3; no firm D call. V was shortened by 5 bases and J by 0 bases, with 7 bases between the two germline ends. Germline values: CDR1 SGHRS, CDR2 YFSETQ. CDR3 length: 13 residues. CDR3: CASRRGSTDTQYF. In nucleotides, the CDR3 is TGCGCCAGCAGAAGAGGCAGCACAGATACGCAGTATTTT.

The CDR3 DNA reads as TGTGCCAGCAGCCTGCACAGCTCCTATGGCTACACCTTC. It specifies CASSLHSSYGYTF. The V call is TRBV27, the J call TRBJ1-2; D unresolved. Trimming took off 6 bases at V and 4 bases at J, with 12 bases between the two ends. CDR1 and CDR2 (germline): MNHEY, SMNVEV (reference sequence). The CDR3 length is 13 residues.

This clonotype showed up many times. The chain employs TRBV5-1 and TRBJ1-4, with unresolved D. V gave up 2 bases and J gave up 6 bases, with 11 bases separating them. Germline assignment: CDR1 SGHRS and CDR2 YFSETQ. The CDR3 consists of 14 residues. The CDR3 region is CASSLRGGDEKLFF. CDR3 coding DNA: TGCGCCAGCAGCTTACGAGGTGGGGATGAAAAACTGTTTTTT.

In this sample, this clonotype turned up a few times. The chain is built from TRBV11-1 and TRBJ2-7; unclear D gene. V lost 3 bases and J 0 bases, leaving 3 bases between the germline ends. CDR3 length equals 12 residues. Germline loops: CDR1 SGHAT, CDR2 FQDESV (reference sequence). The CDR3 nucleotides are TGTGCCAGCAGCTTTTACTCCTACGAGCAGTACTTC. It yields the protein CASSFYSYEQYF. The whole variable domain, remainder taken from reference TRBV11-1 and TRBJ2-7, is EAEVAQSPRYKITEKSQAVAFWCDPISGHATLYWYRQILGQGPELLVQFQDESVVDDSQLPKDRFSAERLKGVDSTLKIQPAELGDSAMYLCASSFYSYEQYFGPGTRLTVT.

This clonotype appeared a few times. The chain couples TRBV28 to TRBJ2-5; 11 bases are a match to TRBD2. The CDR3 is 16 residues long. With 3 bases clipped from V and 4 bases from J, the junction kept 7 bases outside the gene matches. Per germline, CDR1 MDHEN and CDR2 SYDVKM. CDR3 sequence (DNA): TGTGCCAGCAGTTTGGGGACTAGCGGAAAGAGAGAGACCCAGTACTTC. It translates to CASSLGTSGKRETQYF.

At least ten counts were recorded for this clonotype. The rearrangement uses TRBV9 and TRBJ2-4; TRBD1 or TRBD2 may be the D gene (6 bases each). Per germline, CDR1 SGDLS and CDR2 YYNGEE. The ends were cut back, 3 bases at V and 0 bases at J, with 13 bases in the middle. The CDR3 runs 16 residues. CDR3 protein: CASSALKGGAKNIQYF. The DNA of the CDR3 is TGTGCCAGCAGCGCACTAAAGGGGGGAGCCAAAAACATTCAGTACTTC.

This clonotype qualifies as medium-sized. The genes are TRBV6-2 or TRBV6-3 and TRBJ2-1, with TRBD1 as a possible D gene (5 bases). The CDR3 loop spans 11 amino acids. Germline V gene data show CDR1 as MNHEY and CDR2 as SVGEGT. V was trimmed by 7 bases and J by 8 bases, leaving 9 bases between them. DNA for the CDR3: TGTGCCAGCACAAGGGGTTATGAGCAGTTCTTC. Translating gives CASTRGYEQFF.

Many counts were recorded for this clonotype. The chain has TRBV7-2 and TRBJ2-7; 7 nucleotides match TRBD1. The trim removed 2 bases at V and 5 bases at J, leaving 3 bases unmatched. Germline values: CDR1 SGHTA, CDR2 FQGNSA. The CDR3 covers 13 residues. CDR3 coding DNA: TGTGCCAGCAGCTTAAAACAGGGGCACGAGCAGTACTTC. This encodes CASSLKQGHEQYF.

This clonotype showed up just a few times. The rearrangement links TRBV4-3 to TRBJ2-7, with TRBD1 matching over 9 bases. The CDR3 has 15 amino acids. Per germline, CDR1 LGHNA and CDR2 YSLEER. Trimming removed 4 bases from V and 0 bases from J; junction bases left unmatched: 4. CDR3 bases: TGCGCCAGCAGCCGAGGACAGGGGAGCTCCTACGAGCAGTACTTC. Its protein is CASSRGQGSSYEQYF.

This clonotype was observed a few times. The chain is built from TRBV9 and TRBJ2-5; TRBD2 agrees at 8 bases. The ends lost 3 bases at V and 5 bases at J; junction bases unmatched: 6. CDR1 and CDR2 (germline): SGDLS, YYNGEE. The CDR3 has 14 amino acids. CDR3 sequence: CASSAGLVTETQYF. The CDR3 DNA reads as TGTGCCAGCAGCGCGGGACTAGTTACGGAGACCCAGTACTTC.

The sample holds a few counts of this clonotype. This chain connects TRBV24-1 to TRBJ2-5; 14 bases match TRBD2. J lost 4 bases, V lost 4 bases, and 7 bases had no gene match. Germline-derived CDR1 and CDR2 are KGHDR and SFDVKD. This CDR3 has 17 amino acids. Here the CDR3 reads CATSDRGLAGARETQYF. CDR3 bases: TGTGCCACCAGTGACAGGGGACTAGCGGGAGCTAGAGAGACCCAGTACTTC.

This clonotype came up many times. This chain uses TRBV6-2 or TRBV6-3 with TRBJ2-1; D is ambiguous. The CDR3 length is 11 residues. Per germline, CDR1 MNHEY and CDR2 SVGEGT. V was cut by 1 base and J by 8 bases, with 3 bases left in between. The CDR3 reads CASSYWDEQFF. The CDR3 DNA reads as TGTGCCAGCAGTTACTGGGATGAGCAGTTCTTC.

CDR3 in DNA: TGCGCCAGCAGCCAAGATAGAGGCAGGTCGAACACCGGGGAGCTGTTTTTT. Its translation: CASSQDRGRSNTGELFF. The chain employs TRBV4-1 and TRBJ2-2, with D hard to call. Per the germline V gene, CDR1 is MGHRA and CDR2 is YSYEKL. The V gene lost 0 bases and the J gene lost 0 bases, with 11 bases spanning the gap. This CDR3 spans 17 amino acids.

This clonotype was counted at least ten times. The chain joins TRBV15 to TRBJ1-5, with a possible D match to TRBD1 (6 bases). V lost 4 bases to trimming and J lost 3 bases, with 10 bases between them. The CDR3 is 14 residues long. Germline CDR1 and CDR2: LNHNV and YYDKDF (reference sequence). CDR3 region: CATSTGVANQPQHF. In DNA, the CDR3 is TGTGCCACCAGCACAGGGGTAGCCAATCAGCCCCAGCATTTT.

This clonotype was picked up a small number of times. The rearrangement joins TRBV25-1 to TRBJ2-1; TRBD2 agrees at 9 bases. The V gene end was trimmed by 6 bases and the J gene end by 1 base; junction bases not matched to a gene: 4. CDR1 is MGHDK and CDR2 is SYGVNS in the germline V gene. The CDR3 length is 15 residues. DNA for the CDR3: TGTGCCAGCAGGAAAAGCGGGAGGTCCTACAATGAGCAGTTCTTC. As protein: CASRKSGRSYNEQFF.

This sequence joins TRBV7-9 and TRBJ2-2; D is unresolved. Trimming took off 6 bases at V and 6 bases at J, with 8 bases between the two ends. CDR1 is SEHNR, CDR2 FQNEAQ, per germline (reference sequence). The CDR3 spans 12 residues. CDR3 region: CASRLLAGELFF. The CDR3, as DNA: TGTGCCAGCAGGTTATTGGCCGGGGAGCTGTTTTTT.